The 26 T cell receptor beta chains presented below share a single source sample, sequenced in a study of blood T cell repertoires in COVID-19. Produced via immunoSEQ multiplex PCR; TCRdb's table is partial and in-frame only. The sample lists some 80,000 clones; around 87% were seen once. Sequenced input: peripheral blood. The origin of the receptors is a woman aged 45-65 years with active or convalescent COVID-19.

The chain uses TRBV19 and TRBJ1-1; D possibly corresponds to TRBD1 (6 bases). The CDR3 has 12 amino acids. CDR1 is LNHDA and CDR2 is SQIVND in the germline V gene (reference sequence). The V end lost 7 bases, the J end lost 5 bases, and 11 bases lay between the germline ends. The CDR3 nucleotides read TGTGCCAGTAAAGGGGGGGGAACTGAAGCTTTCTTT. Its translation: CASKGGGTEAFF.

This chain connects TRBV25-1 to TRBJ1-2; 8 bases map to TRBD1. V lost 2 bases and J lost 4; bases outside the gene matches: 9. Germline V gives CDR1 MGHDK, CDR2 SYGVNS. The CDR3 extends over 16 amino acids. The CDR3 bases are TGTGCCAGCAGTGAACACGGCGACAGGGGCGGCTATGGCTACACCTTC. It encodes CASSEHGDRGGYGYTF.

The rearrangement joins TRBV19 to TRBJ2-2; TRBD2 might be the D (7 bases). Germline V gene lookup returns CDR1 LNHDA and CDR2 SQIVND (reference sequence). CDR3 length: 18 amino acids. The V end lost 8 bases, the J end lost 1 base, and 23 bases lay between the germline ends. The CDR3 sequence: CASRVGGALSLNTGELFF. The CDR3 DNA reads TGTGCCAGTCGGGTGGGGGGGGCCCTCTCCCTGAACACCGGGGAGCTGTTTTTT.

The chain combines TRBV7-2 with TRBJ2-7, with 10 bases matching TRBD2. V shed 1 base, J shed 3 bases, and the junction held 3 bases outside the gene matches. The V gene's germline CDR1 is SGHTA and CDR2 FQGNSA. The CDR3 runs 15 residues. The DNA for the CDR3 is TGTGCCAGCAGCTTAGAGCGGGGGGGTTTCTACGAGCAGTACTTC. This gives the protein CASSLERGGFYEQYF. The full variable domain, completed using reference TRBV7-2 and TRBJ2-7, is GAGVSQSPSNKVTEKGKDVELRCDPISGHTALYWYRQSLGQGLEFLIYFQGNSAPDKSGLPSDRFSAERTGGSVSTLTIQRTQQEDSAVYLCASSLERGGFYEQYFGPGTRLTVT.

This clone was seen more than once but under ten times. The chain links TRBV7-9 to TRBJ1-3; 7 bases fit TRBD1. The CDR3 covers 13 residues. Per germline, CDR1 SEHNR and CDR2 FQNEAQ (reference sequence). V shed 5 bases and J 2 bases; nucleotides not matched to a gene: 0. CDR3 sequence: CASSGTAGNTIYF. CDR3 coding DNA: TGTGCCAGCAGCGGGACAGCTGGAAACACCATATATTTT.

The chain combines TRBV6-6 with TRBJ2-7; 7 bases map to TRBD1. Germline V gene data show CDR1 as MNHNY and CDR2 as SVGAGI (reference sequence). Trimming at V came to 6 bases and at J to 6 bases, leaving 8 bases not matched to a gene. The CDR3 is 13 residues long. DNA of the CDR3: TGTGCCAGCAGCCCCAACAGGGGTGCCGAGCAGTACTTC. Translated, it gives CASSPNRGAEQYF.

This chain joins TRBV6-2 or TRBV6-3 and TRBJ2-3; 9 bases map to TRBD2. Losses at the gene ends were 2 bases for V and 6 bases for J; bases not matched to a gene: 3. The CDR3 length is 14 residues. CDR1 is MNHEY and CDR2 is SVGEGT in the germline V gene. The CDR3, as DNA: TGTGCCAGCAGTTACGGTCTAGCGGGGGATACGCAGTATTTT. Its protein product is CASSYGLAGDTQYF.

The CDR3 DNA is TGTGCCAGCAGCTTAAAACTAGAGGGCACAGATACGCAGTATTTT. This encodes CASSLKLEGTDTQYF. The chain uses TRBV7-6 and TRBJ2-3; the D gene is possibly TRBD2 (5 bases). The germline CDR1 and CDR2 sequences are SGHVS and FNYEAQ. V was clipped by 2 bases and J by 1 base, with 10 bases between them. The CDR3 totals 15 residues. Combining the CDR3 with reference TRBV7-6 and TRBJ2-3 gives the whole variable domain GAGVSQSPRYKVTKRGQDVALRCDPISGHVSLYWYRQALGQGPEFLTYFNYEAQQDKSGLPNDRFSAERPEGSISTLTIQRTEQRDSAMYRCASSLKLEGTDTQYFGPGTRLTVL.

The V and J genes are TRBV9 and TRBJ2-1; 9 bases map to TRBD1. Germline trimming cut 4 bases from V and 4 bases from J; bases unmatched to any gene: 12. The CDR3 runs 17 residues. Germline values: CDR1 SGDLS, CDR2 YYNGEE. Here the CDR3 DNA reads TGTGCCAGCAGCTATAGCCTGGGACAGGGTATTTACAATGAGCAGTTCTTC. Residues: CASSYSLGQGIYNEQFF. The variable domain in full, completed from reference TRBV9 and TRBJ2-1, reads DSGVTQTPKHLITATGQRVTLRCSPRSGDLSVYWYQQSLDQGLQFLIQYYNGEERAKGNILERFSAQQFPDLHSELNLSSLELGDSALYFCASSYSLGQGIYNEQFFGPGTRLTVL.

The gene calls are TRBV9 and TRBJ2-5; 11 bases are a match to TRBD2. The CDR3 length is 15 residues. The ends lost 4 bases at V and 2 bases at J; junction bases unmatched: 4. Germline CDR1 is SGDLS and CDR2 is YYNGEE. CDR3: CASSYGTSGQETQYF. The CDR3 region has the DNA TGTGCCAGCAGCTACGGGACTAGCGGACAAGAGACCCAGTACTTC.

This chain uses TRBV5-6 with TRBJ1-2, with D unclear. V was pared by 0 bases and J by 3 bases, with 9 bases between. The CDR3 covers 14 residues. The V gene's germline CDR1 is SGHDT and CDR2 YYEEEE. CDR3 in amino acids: CASSLGGIDYGYTF. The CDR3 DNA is TGTGCCAGCAGCTTGGGCGGGATCGACTATGGCTACACCTTC.

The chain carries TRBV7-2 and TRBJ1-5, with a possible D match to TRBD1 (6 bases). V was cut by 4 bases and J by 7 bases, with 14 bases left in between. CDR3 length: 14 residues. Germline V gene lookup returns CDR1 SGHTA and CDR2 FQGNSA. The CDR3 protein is CASSSGGARQPQHF. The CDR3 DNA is TGTGCCAGCAGCTCTGGGGGGGCGAGACAGCCCCAGCATTTT.

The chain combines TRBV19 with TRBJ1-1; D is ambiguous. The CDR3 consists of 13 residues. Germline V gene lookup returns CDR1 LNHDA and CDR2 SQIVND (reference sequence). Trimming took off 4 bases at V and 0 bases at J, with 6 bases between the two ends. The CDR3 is CASSNRLNTEAFF. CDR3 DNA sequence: TGTGCCAGTAGTAACCGGTTGAACACTGAAGCTTTCTTT. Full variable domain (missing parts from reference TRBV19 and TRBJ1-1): DGGITQSPKYLFRKEGQNVTLSCEQNLNHDAMYWYRQDPGQGLRLIYYSQIVNDFQKGDIAEGYSVSREKKESFPLTVTSAQKNPTAFYLCASSNRLNTEAFFGQGTRLTVV.

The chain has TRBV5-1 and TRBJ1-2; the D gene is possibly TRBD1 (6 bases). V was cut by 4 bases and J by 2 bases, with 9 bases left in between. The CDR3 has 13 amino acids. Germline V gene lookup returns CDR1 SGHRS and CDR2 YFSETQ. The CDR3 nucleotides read TGCGCCAGCAGCGCTGACAGGAACTATGGCTACACCTTC. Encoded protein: CASSADRNYGYTF. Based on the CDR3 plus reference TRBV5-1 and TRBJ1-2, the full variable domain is KAGVTQTPRYLIKTRGQQVTLSCSPISGHRSVSWYQQTPGQGLQFLFEYFSETQRNKGNFPGRFSGRQFSNSRSEMNVSTLELGDSALYLCASSADRNYGYTFGSGTRLTVV.

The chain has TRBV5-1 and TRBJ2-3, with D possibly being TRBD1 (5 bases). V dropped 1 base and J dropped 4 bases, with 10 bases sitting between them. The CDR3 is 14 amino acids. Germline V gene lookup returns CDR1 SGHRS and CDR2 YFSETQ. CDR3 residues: CASSLTGAADTQYF. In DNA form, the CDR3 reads TGCGCCAGCAGCTTGACTGGGGCGGCAGATACGCAGTATTTT.

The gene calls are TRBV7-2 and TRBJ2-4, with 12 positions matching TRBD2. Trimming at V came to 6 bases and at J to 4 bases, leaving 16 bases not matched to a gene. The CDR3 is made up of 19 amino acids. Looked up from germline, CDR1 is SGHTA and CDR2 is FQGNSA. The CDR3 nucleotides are TGTGCCAGCAGTTCGGGGACTAGCGGGCCCTCCGGGATTAAAAACATTCAGTACTTC. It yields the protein CASSSGTSGPSGIKNIQYF.

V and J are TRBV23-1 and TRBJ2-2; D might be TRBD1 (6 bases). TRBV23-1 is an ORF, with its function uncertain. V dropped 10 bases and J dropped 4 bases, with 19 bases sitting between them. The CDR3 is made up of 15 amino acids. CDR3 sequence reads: CATPRTEGVTGELFF. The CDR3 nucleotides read TGCGCCACGCCACGGACAGAGGGGGTCACCGGGGAGCTGTTTTTT.

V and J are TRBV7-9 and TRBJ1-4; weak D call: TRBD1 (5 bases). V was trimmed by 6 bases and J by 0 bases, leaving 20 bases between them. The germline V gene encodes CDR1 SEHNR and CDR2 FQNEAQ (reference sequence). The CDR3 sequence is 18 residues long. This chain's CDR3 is CASRAGGVQVATNEKLFF. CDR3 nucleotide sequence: TGTGCCAGCAGAGCAGGAGGGGTACAGGTTGCAACTAATGAAAAACTGTTTTTT.

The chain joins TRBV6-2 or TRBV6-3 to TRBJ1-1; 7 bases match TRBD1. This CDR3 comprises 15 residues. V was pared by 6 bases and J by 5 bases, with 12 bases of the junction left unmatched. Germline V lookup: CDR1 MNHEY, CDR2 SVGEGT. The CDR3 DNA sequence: TGTGCCAGCAGCTCTGGACAGGTCGGTGGAACTGAAGCTTTCTTT. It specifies CASSSGQVGGTEAFF.

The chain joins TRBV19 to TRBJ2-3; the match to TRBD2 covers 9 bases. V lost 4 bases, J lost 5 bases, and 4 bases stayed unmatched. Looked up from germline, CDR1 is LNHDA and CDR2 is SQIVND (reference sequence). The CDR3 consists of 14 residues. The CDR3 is CASSSGGAQDTQYF. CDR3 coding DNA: TGTGCCAGTAGTAGCGGGGGGGCCCAAGATACGCAGTATTTT.

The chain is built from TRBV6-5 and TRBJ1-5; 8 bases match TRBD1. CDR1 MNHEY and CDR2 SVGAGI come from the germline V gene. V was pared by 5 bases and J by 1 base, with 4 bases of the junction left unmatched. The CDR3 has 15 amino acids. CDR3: CASSPRTGSNQPQHF. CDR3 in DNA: TGTGCCAGCAGTCCCCGGACAGGGAGCAATCAGCCCCAGCATTTT.

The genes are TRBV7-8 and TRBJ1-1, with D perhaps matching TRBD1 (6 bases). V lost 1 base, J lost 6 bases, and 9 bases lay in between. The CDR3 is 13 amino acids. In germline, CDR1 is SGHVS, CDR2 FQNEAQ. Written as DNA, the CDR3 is TGTGCCAGCAGCTTAGTGGGGGCAGCTGAAGCTTTCTTT. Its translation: CASSLVGAAEAFF.

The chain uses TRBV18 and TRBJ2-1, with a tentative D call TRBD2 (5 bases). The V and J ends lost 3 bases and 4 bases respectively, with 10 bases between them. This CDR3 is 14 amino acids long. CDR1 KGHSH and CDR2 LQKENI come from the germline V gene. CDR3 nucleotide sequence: TGTGCCAGCTCACCCGCGGGCCGATACAATGAGCAGTTCTTC. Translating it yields CASSPAGRYNEQFF.

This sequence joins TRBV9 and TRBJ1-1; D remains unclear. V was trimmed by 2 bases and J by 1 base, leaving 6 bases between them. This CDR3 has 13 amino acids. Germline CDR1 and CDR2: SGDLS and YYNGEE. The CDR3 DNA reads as TGTGCCAGCAGCGTCCCAGGGAACACTGAAGCTTTCTTT. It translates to CASSVPGNTEAFF.

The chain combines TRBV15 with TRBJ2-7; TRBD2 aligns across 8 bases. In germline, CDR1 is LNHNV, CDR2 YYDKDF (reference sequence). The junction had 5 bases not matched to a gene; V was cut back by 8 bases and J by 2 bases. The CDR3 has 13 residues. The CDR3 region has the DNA TGTGCCACCTCGGGGGGGGGAACCTACGAGCAGTACTTC. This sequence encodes CATSGGGTYEQYF.

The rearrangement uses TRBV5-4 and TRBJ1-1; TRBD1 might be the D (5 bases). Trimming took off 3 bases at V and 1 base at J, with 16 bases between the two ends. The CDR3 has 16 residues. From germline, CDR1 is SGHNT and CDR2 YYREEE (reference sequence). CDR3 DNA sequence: TGTGCCAGCAGCTACGAATCATACAGGAGGAACACTGAAGCTTTCTTT. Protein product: CASSYESYRRNTEAFF.